These 2 T cell receptor beta chains were all obtained from the same sample, sequenced in a study of CD8+ T cells in alopecia areata (dated by TCRdb to between 2018 and 2020). Libraries were constructed by the immunoSEQ multiplex PCR assay. RNA was extracted from all samples and reverse transcribed into cDNA as template for TCR sequencing. TCRdb carries this immuneACCESS record with in-frame sequences only. Its versions omit some clonotypes, under half of them owing to an unresolved V gene in the studies checked, with the rest unexplained. This sample lists approximately 98,000 clones; approximately 50% were detected once. More than 20% of the sample rests with the top ten. Sequencing was done on a sample of NKG2D-low CD8+ T cells sorted from blood. Interpreted using the paper, the cell subset or site label stands for: sorted CD8+ NKG2D-low blood T cells. These receptors all come from a human donor with alopecia areata.

There are a few counts of this clone. The rearrangement uses TRBV7-9 and TRBJ1-1; 7 nucleotides align to TRBD1. Germline V gene sequence: CDR1 SEHNR, CDR2 FQNEAQ (reference sequence). This CDR3 region has 14 residues. The V and J ends lost 4 bases and 6 bases, in that order; junction bases with no gene match: 8. The CDR3 DNA is TGTGCCAGCAGCTCGAACAGGGGACCGCCTGAAGCTTTCTTT. It translates to CASSSNRGPPEAFF.

The rearrangement joins TRBV18 to TRBJ2-1; D unclear. The germline gives CDR1 KGHSH, CDR2 LQKENI. The length of the CDR3 is 13 residues. Between the trimmed V and J ends, which lost 0 bases and 8 bases, there was a span of 8 bases. The CDR3 DNA reads TGTGCCAGCTCACCACCGGTGGGCTATGAGCAGTTCTTC. It codes for CASSPPVGYEQFF.